The rows below give T cell receptor beta chains drawn from one sample of a study of cytomegalovirus exposure and HLA in healthy donors. TCRdb keeps only in-frame clones here, not all; method: immunoSEQ multiplex PCR. The top ten clones hold approximately 1.5% of a sample with 250,000 or so clones, over 90% of them seen once. The source material was PBMCs. The receptor source for this set is a girl aged 2 to 9 in good health and CMV-seronegative. Both conserved end residues are part of each CDR3. D genes are given only for firm matches. Where a row states a size, it is once, few, many or the class of an expanded clone; other rows omit it.

D gene	J gene	V gene	clone size	CDR3 DNA	CDR3 protein
NA	TRBJ2-2	TRBV5-5	NA	TGTGCCAGCAGCTCTCCGGGAAGGACAGCGAACACCGGGGAGCTGTTTTTT	CASSSPGRTANTGELFF
TRBD1	TRBJ1-1	TRBV27	NA	TGTGCCAGCAGTTTATTTGGGACAGGCTTCGGCACTGAAGCTTTCTTT	CASSLFGTGFGTEAFF
TRBD2	TRBJ2-7	TRBV29-1	NA	TGCAGCGTTGTGAGACTAGCGGGAGGGAACTCCTACGAGCAGTACTTC	CSVVRLAGGNSYEQYF
NA	TRBJ1-3	TRBV5-1	NA	TGCGCCAGCACCAGAGCAGGGGCCGGAAACACCATATATTTT	CASTRAGAGNTIYF
NA	TRBJ1-4	TRBV4-1	NA	TGCGCCAGCAGCCAAGATGGGCAGGAGGGAGAAAAACTGTTTTTT	CASSQDGQEGEKLFF
NA	TRBJ2-5	TRBV9	NA	TGTGCCAGCAGCGGACCTGCGGGGGCCACCCAAGAGACCCAGTACTTC	CASSGPAGATQETQYF
TRBD1	TRBJ2-7	TRBV15	NA	TGTGCCACCAGCAGGGACAGGCTCTACGAGCAGTACTTC	CATSRDRLYEQYF
TRBD1	TRBJ1-1	TRBV11-2	NA	TGTGCCAGCAGCCCCGCGGGACAGGGGGCTTCTGAAGCTTTCTTT	CASSPAGQGASEAFF
NA	TRBJ2-1	TRBV11-2	NA	TGTGCCAGCAGCTTAGAAATTCAGGGGTACAATGAGCAGTTCTTC	CASSLEIQGYNEQFF
NA	TRBJ1-5	TRBV2	NA	TGTGCCAGCAGCAGACGGGCCGAGGGCGCCCAGCATTTT	CASSRRAEGAQHF
NA	TRBJ1-3	TRBV18	NA	TGTGCCAGCTCACCACTCCAGGCGGGCTCTGGAAACACCATATATTTT	CASSPLQAGSGNTIYF
NA	TRBJ2-5	TRBV19	few	TGTGCCAGTAGTAAGCAGGGTGGAGAGACCCAGTACTTC	CASSKQGGETQYF
NA	TRBJ2-7	TRBV29-1	NA	TGCAGCGTTCGACAGGATCCCTCCTACGAGCAGTACTTC	CSVRQDPSYEQYF
NA	TRBJ1-1	TRBV5-1	NA	TGCGCCAGCAGCTTGGCTTCCGGGGGGGACACTGAAGCTTTCTTT	CASSLASGGDTEAFF
NA	TRBJ2-1	TRBV15	NA	TGTGCCACCAGTCGGAGCTCCTACAATGAGCAGTTCTTC	CATSRSSYNEQFF
NA	TRBJ2-7	TRBV27	few	TGTGCCAGCAGTCCCGACGCGGGCACCAGCTACGAGCAGTACTTC	CASSPDAGTSYEQYF
NA	TRBJ2-1	TRBV29-1	once	TGCAGCGTTGTCAGGGGAAATGAGCAGTTCTTC	CSVVRGNEQFF
NA	TRBJ2-1	TRBV7-9	NA	TGTGCCAGCAGCTTCTCCCCCGGGAGTTCCTACAATGAGCAGTTCTTC	CASSFSPGSSYNEQFF
NA	TRBJ1-1	TRBV6-5	NA	TGTGCCAGCACCCCAAGGGGTTTGAACACTGAAGCTTTCTTT	CASTPRGLNTEAFF
NA	TRBJ2-3	TRBV5-1	NA	TGCGCCAGCAGCTTGGGCGGGGGCGAGGGAGATACGCAGTATTTT	CASSLGGGEGDTQYF
NA	TRBJ1-4	TRBV4-1	few	TGCGCCAGCAGCGTAGATGAAAAACTGTTTTTT	CASSVDEKLFF
TRBD2	TRBJ2-1	TRBV4-2	NA	TGTGCCAGCAGCCAAGATGGGAGGGAGGGCCAAGATGAGCAGTTCTTC	CASSQDGREGQDEQFF
NA	TRBJ2-4	TRBV29-1	NA	TGCAGCGTTCACAGGGAAAACATTCAGTACTTC	CSVHRENIQYF
NA	TRBJ2-5	TRBV11-1	NA	TGTGCCAGCAGCTTCAGGGGCGGGGGAGAGACCCAGTACTTC	CASSFRGGGETQYF
NA	TRBJ1-1	TRBV18	NA	TGTGCCAGCTCACCACCAGCCGTTGGAGTCACTGAAGCTTTCTTT	CASSPPAVGVTEAFF
NA	TRBJ2-3	TRBV30	NA	TGTGCCTGGAGTGTATCAAATACGCAGTATTTT	CAWSVSNTQYF
NA	TRBJ1-5	TRBV6-1	NA	TGTGCCAGCAGTGTTGAGGGGGGGCAGCCCCAGCATTTT	CASSVEGGQPQHF
TRBD2	TRBJ2-1	TRBV5-5	NA	TGTGCCAGCAGCCAGGGACTAGCCAGCTCCTACAATGAGCAGTTCTTC	CASSQGLASSYNEQFF
NA	TRBJ2-7	TRBV11-2	NA	TGTGCCAGCAGCTTAGATCTGGCCAGTAACTACGAGCAGTACTTC	CASSLDLASNYEQYF
TRBD1	TRBJ2-2	TRBV6-7	NA	TGTGCCAGCAGTTACCCCGGACAGGGAGACACCGGGGAGCTGTTTTTT	CASSYPGQGDTGELFF
NA	TRBJ1-5	TRBV19	NA	TGTGCCAGTAGTATAGATACAGGCGCTTCAACGAGCAATCAGCCCCAGCATTTT	CASSIDTGASTSNQPQHF
NA	TRBJ2-1	TRBV5-1	NA	TGCGCCAGCAGCTATTCCCGCTACAATGAGCAGTTCTTC	CASSYSRYNEQFF
NA	TRBJ1-5	TRBV6-5	once	TGTGCCAGCAGTTACTCGAGTCCCCAGGGTCAGCCCCAGCATTTT	CASSYSSPQGQPQHF